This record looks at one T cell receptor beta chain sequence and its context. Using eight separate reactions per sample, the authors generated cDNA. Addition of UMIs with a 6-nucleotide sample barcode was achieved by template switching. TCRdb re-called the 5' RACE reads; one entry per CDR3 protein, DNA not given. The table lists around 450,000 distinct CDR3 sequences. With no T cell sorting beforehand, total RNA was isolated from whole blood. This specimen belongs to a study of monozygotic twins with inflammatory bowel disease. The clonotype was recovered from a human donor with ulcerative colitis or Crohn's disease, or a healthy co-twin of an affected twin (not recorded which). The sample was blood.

The CDR3 sequence: CASSPNGQGAGYTF. The chain joins TRBV18 to TRBJ1-2; TCRdb reports TRBD1, a call that lacks DNA to check it against. Germline V CDR1 and CDR2: KGHSH, LQKENI. CDR3 length equals 14 residues.